A single sample gave rise to the 29 T cell receptor beta chains below, sequenced in a study of blood T cell repertoires in COVID-19. Profiled with immunoSEQ multiplex PCR; TCRdb holds only in-frame clones, not every one. The data contain 250,000 to 300,000 clones, more than 70% of them singletons. Specimen: peripheral blood. Receptors originate from a man older than 75 with acute or convalescent COVID-19.

The rearrangement uses TRBV6-1 and TRBJ2-5; maybe TRBD2 (5 bases). The ends were cut back, 3 bases at V and 4 bases at J, with 12 bases in the middle. The CDR3 runs 14 residues. Germline values: CDR1 MNHNS, CDR2 SASEGT. CDR3 residues: CASSDQWSGETQYF. The CDR3 DNA reads TGTGCCAGCAGTGACCAGTGGAGCGGAGAGACCCAGTACTTC.

On this clone itself: The sample holds other DNA sequences that translate to the same CDR3. This sequence joins TRBV18 and TRBJ2-7; D is unresolved. Trimming removed 3 bases from V and 0 bases from J, with 6 bases in between. CDR3 length: 13 amino acids. Germline-derived CDR1 and CDR2 are KGHSH and LQKENI. DNA of the CDR3: TGTGCCAGCTCACCGAGCGTCTCCTACGAGCAGTACTTC. Its protein product is CASSPSVSYEQYF.

V usage is TRBV6-5 and J usage is TRBJ2-3; TRBD2 matches 10 bases. V shed 6 bases and J 4 bases; nucleotides not matched to a gene: 7. The CDR3 has 15 residues. Germline V gene sequence: CDR1 MNHEY, CDR2 SVGAGI. The CDR3 bases are TGTGCCAGCAGGGAGCGGGGGGGCCTAGCAGATACGCAGTATTTT. Protein product: CASRERGGLADTQYF.

The genes are TRBV6-5 and TRBJ2-5; 10 bases match TRBD2. Unmatched junction bases numbered 3, after V lost 6 bases and J lost 5 bases. Germline V lookup: CDR1 MNHEY, CDR2 SVGAGI. The CDR3 covers 13 residues. CDR3 coding DNA: TGTGCCAGCAGCCAAGCGGGAGGGGAGACCCAGTACTTC. It encodes CASSQAGGETQYF.

The gene calls are TRBV29-1 and TRBJ2-2, with D perhaps matching TRBD2 (5 bases). There are 17 residues in the CDR3. Germline V lookup: CDR1 SQVTM, CDR2 ANQGSEA. V was shortened by 1 base and J by 8 bases, with 23 bases between the two germline ends. The CDR3 region has the DNA TGCAGCGTTGAAGCGTCTTCAGGTTTAGCGAGTATGGGGGAGCTGTTTTTT. Translating gives CSVEASSGLASMGELFF.

The V call is TRBV15, the J call TRBJ2-5; D perhaps matches TRBD1 (5 bases). The CDR3 spans 16 residues. V lost 1 base and J 5 bases, leaving 17 bases between the germline ends. Germline values: CDR1 LNHNV, CDR2 YYDKDF (reference sequence). The CDR3 bases are TGTGCCACCAGCAGAGCCCCGGGCCTTAACAGGGAGACCCAGTACTTC. Its protein product is CATSRAPGLNRETQYF.

V is TRBV24-1 and J is TRBJ2-1, with 8 bases fitting TRBD2. After removal of 2 bases from V and 0 bases from J, the junction contained 2 bases not matched to a gene. The germline CDR1 and CDR2 sequences are KGHDR and SFDVKD. The CDR3 is 16 amino acids. In DNA form, the CDR3 reads TGTGCCACCAGTGATTCCAGCGGGAGCTCCTACAATGAGCAGTTCTTC. This gives the protein CATSDSSGSSYNEQFF.

The chain uses TRBV28 and TRBJ1-2; 8 positions agree with TRBD1. V shed 10 bases and J 6 bases; nucleotides not matched to a gene: 4. Germline values: CDR1 MDHEN, CDR2 SYDVKM. The CDR3 consists of 11 residues. The CDR3 spells CAIGQGDGYTF. CDR3 coding DNA: TGTGCCATTGGACAGGGTGATGGCTACACCTTC.

The chain is built from TRBV3-1 (or the pseudogene TRBV3-2) and TRBJ1-5; perhaps TRBD1 as D (6 bases). There are 14 residues in the CDR3. Trimming took 4 bases from V and 5 from J, leaving 12 bases between them. Germline CDR1 LGHDT, CDR2 YNNKEL (reference sequence). The CDR3 DNA sequence: TGTGCCAGCAGCCCGGGGGGCAGGGATCAGCCCCAGCATTTT. Protein: CASSPGGRDQPQHF.

This chain links TRBV3-1 (or the pseudogene TRBV3-2) with TRBJ2-7; 8 positions agree with TRBD2. The germline V gene encodes CDR1 LGHDT and CDR2 YNNKEL (reference sequence). This CDR3 comprises 15 residues. Losses at the gene ends were 3 bases for V and 6 bases for J; bases not matched to a gene: 10. CDR3 in amino acids: CASSQRAGVTGEQYF. The DNA of the CDR3 is TGTGCCAGCAGCCAGCGAGCGGGAGTTACGGGCGAGCAGTACTTC.

This chain joins TRBV7-9 and TRBJ2-7; D is perhaps TRBD1 (6 bases). Germline values: CDR1 SEHNR, CDR2 FQNEAQ (reference sequence). CDR3 size: 11 residues. Deletions cut 6 bases from V and 4 bases from J, with 7 bases between. Here the CDR3 reads CASSTGYEQYF. In nucleotides, the CDR3 is TGTGCCAGCAGTACAGGGTACGAGCAGTACTTC.

The chain carries TRBV5-6 and TRBJ2-7; 8 bases are shared with TRBD2. CDR3 size: 15 residues. The V gene's germline CDR1 is SGHDT and CDR2 YYEEEE. The ends lost 0 bases at V and 0 bases at J; junction bases unmatched: 2. CDR3: CASSLGGGNSYEQYF. In DNA, the CDR3 is TGTGCCAGCAGCTTGGGCGGGGGGAACTCCTACGAGCAGTACTTC.

This chain links TRBV7-9 with TRBJ2-7; TRBD1 matches at 8 bases. The germline V gene encodes CDR1 SEHNR and CDR2 FQNEAQ (reference sequence). V shed 1 base, J shed 1 base, and the junction held 6 bases outside the gene matches. The CDR3 runs to 16 residues. CDR3 nucleotides: TGTGCCAGCAGCTTAGTCGGGCGGGACAGGTCCTACGAGCAGTACTTC. It specifies CASSLVGRDRSYEQYF.

A note on this clone: This same CDR3 is encoded by further DNA sequences in the sample. This chain links TRBV5-1 with TRBJ1-1; D gene unclear. Trimming stripped 4 bases from V and 1 base from J, with 8 bases between. This CDR3 has 13 residues. CDR1 is SGHRS, CDR2 YFSETQ, per germline. CDR3 in amino acids: CASSTGGNTEAFF. CDR3 bases: TGCGCCAGCAGCACCGGAGGGAACACTGAAGCTTTCTTT.

The chain employs TRBV12-3 or TRBV12-4 and TRBJ2-7; D remains unclear. V was trimmed by 4 bases and J by 4 bases, leaving 11 bases between them. This CDR3 region has 13 residues. CDR3 protein: CASSYSGSYEQYF. For the CDR3, the DNA is TGTGCCAGCAGTTACTCCGGTTCGTACGAGCAGTACTTC.

V and J are TRBV11-1 and TRBJ2-7; possibly TRBD1 for D (5 bases). This CDR3 comprises 14 residues. V lost 0 bases and J 6 bases, leaving 12 bases between the germline ends. Germline CDR1 and CDR2: SGHAT and FQDESV (reference sequence). CDR3 region: CASSLAGTGAEQYF. CDR3 nucleotide sequence: TGTGCCAGCAGCTTAGCTGGTACAGGTGCCGAGCAGTACTTC.

This chain links TRBV2 with TRBJ2-1; D possibly corresponds to TRBD2 (5 bases). CDR1 is SNHLY, CDR2 FYNNEI, per germline. There are 14 residues in the CDR3. V was pared by 0 bases and J by 8 bases, with 11 bases between. For the CDR3, the DNA is TGTGCCAGCAGTGAAGCGCCCCTAGCATATGAGCAGTTCTTC. It encodes CASSEAPLAYEQFF.

V is TRBV28 and J is TRBJ2-7; 7 bases align to TRBD2. This CDR3 spans 15 amino acids. After removal of 2 bases from V and 0 bases from J, the junction contained 4 bases not matched to a gene. The germline gives CDR1 MDHEN, CDR2 SYDVKM. CDR3 sequence reads: CASSLAGASSYEQYF. CDR3 sequence (DNA): TGTGCCAGCAGTTTAGCGGGAGCCAGCTCCTACGAGCAGTACTTC.

This chain joins TRBV6-1 and TRBJ1-1, with TRBD1 identical over 7 bases. The germline gives CDR1 MNHNS, CDR2 SASEGT. This CDR3 is built from 13 residues. V shed 3 bases, J shed 10 bases, and the junction held 8 bases outside the gene matches. CDR3 protein: CASSDPPQGGAFF. In DNA form, the CDR3 reads TGTGCCAGCAGTGATCCCCCCCAGGGGGGAGCTTTCTTT.

The chain is built from TRBV28 and TRBJ2-7; possibly TRBD2 for D (6 bases). V shed 6 bases and J shed 0 bases, with 15 bases lying between them. The CDR3 totals 15 residues. CDR1 is MDHEN and CDR2 is SYDVKM in the germline V gene. This CDR3 reads CASRPTAGTSYEQYF. The DNA of the CDR3 is TGTGCCAGCAGGCCGACAGCGGGCACCTCCTACGAGCAGTACTTC.

This clone came up once. The chain carries TRBV3-1 (or the pseudogene TRBV3-2) and TRBJ2-5; 7 nucleotides line up with TRBD2. Trimming cost V 1 base and J 3 bases; bases outside gene matches: 5. CDR1 is LGHDT and CDR2 is YNNKEL in the germline V gene (reference sequence). CDR3 length: 15 amino acids. The CDR3 loop is CASSQASGTKETQYF. The CDR3 nucleotides are TGTGCCAGCAGCCAAGCATCCGGGACTAAAGAGACCCAGTACTTC.

The chain joins TRBV6-1 to TRBJ2-3; D unresolved. The CDR3 has 13 residues. The V gene's germline CDR1 is MNHNS and CDR2 SASEGT. V was pared by 1 base and J by 7 bases, with 9 bases between. CDR3 sequence (DNA): TGTGCCAGCAGTGAAGGTATCTATCATACGCAGTATTTT. Translated: CASSEGIYHTQYF.

This chain links TRBV9 with TRBJ1-5; D might be TRBD1 (6 bases). Trimming left V 6 bases short and J 2 bases short, with 15 bases between. Germline assignment: CDR1 SGDLS and CDR2 YYNGEE. The CDR3 is 15 residues long. CDR3 sequence reads: CASTSGEGGNQPQHF. The CDR3 nucleotides are TGTGCCAGCACTTCCGGCGAGGGGGGCAATCAGCCCCAGCATTTT.

The chain has TRBV24-1 and TRBJ2-5; 13 bases map to TRBD2. From germline, CDR1 is KGHDR and CDR2 SFDVKD. V trimming: 5 bases; J trimming: 2 bases; junction bases outside the gene matches: 1. The CDR3 runs 15 residues. DNA for the CDR3: TGTGCCACCAGTGGGACTAGCGGGGGACAAGAGACCCAGTACTTC. Translation gives CATSGTSGGQETQYF.

V and J are TRBV3-1 (or the pseudogene TRBV3-2) and TRBJ2-7, with D hard to call. Germline V gene data show CDR1 as LGHDT and CDR2 as YNNKEL (reference sequence). The CDR3 spans 14 residues. Trimming shortened V by 4 bases and J by 5 bases, and 15 bases separated the two germline ends. CDR3 DNA sequence: TGTGCCAGCAGCCCCAGGCGTGCCTCTCACGAGCAGTACTTC. It translates to CASSPRRASHEQYF.

This rearrangement joins TRBV5-1 to TRBJ2-2; no firm D call. CDR3 length: 14 amino acids. V was shortened by 4 bases and J by 1 base, with 8 bases between the two germline ends. The germline V gene has CDR1 SGHRS and CDR2 YFSETQ. In nucleotides, the CDR3 is TGCGCCAGCAGCCCTGCCAGGAACACCGGGGAGCTGTTTTTT. This encodes CASSPARNTGELFF.

This clone was picked up a small number of times. The chain has TRBV5-8 and TRBJ2-2; D gene uncertain. This CDR3 spans 13 amino acids. Trimming took off 0 bases at V and 8 bases at J, with 8 bases between the two ends. Germline loops: CDR1 SGHTS, CDR2 YDEGEE. The CDR3 loop is CASSLVVLGELFF. DNA for the CDR3: TGTGCCAGCAGCTTGGTTGTTCTGGGGGAGCTGTTTTTT.

V gene TRBV6-5 combines with J gene TRBJ1-1; D unclear. Per the germline V gene, CDR1 is MNHEY and CDR2 is SVGAGI. The V end was cut by 8 bases, the J end by 4 bases, with 8 bases between. The CDR3 length is 11 residues. The CDR3 protein is CASLFFTEAFF. CDR3 sequence (DNA): TGTGCCAGCCTCTTTTTCACTGAAGCTTTCTTT.

V gene TRBV5-4 combines with J gene TRBJ2-5; 8 bases align to TRBD1. Per the germline V gene, CDR1 is SGHNT and CDR2 is YYREEE (reference sequence). Losses at the gene ends were 0 bases for V and 1 base for J; bases not matched to a gene: 2. This CDR3 region has 15 residues. The CDR3 DNA reads TGTGCCAGCAGCTTGGGAACAGGGGGCCAAGAGACCCAGTACTTC. Translating it yields CASSLGTGGQETQYF.